Listed here are 9 T cell receptor beta chains from one sample, sequenced in a study of neurological immune-mediated disorders. TCRdb fed the 5' RACE reads into MiXCR, producing one record per CDR3 protein. This table has tens of thousands of distinct CDR3 sequences, about 14% appearing once. Sequenced input: PBMCs. These receptors were taken from a woman aged 45-65 years in good health.

Many counts were recorded for this clonotype. CDR3 nucleotides: TGTGCCAGCAGTTTAGGGCTAGCGGGGGGTTACGAGCAGTACTTC. Its protein product is CASSLGLAGGYEQYF. The rearrangement joins TRBV12-3 or TRBV12-4 to TRBJ2-7; 11 positions agree with TRBD2. V lost 1 base, J lost 4 bases, and 3 bases stayed unmatched. CDR3 length equals 15 residues.

The sample holds many counts of this clonotype. The chain links TRBV10-3 to TRBJ2-5; 10 bases align to TRBD1. The germline CDR1 and CDR2 sequences are ENHRY and SYGVKD. The CDR3 runs 13 residues. Trimming removed 6 bases from V and 5 bases from J; junction bases left unmatched: 3. CDR3: CAISGTGEETQYF. The DNA of the CDR3 is TGTGCCATCAGCGGGACAGGGGAGGAGACCCAGTACTTC.

This clonotype was detected many times. V usage is TRBV20-1 and J usage is TRBJ2-7; D remains ambiguous. The length of the CDR3 is 14 residues. Germline CDR1 DFQATT, CDR2 SNEGSKA (reference sequence). V was shortened by 0 bases and J by 4 bases, with 13 bases between the two germline ends. CDR3: CSARDRKGQYEQYF. The CDR3 nucleotides are TGCAGTGCTAGAGATCGGAAGGGTCAGTACGAGCAGTACTTC.

This clonotype appeared many times. This chain links TRBV5-1 with TRBJ2-7; 14 nucleotides line up with TRBD2. This CDR3 has 16 residues. CDR1 is SGHRS and CDR2 is YFSETQ in the germline V gene. V lost 6 bases, J lost 2 bases, and 7 bases stayed unmatched. The CDR3 bases are TGCGCCAGCAAGCGGGGACTAGCGGGGGCCCCCTACGAGCAGTACTTC. Translation gives CASKRGLAGAPYEQYF.

This clonotype came up many times. This chain links TRBV5-1 with TRBJ2-7; 11 positions agree with TRBD2. The V segment lost 0 bases and the J segment 2 bases; nucleotides outside the gene matches: 4. The germline CDR1 and CDR2 sequences are SGHRS and YFSETQ. CDR3 size: 16 residues. The CDR3 region is CASSLGGTSGTYEQYF. The CDR3 bases are TGCGCCAGCAGCTTGGGCGGGACTAGCGGCACCTACGAGCAGTACTTC.

In its sample, this clonotype was seen many times. The chain employs TRBV10-3 and TRBJ2-7, with 7 bases matching TRBD1. After removal of 2 bases from V and 5 bases from J, the junction contained 9 bases not matched to a gene. The CDR3 has 15 residues. Germline loops: CDR1 ENHRY, CDR2 SYGVKD. The CDR3 region has the DNA TGTGCCATCAGTGAGGCAACAGGGGCTGGGGACGAGCAGTACTTC. This encodes CAISEATGAGDEQYF.

In its sample, this clonotype was seen many times. The chain combines TRBV7-2 with TRBJ1-5; 7 bases align to TRBD1. The germline V gene encodes CDR1 SGHTA and CDR2 FQGNSA. The CDR3 loop spans 16 amino acids. The V and J ends lost 5 bases and 5 bases, in that order; junction bases with no gene match: 12. The CDR3 reads CASSPSQTGFYQPQHF. The CDR3 DNA is TGTGCCAGCAGCCCAAGCCAGACAGGGTTTTATCAGCCCCAGCATTTT.

This clonotype was recorded at least ten times. This chain links TRBV5-6 with TRBJ2-7, with D maybe TRBD1 (5 bases). The CDR3 extends over 14 amino acids. Germline assignment: CDR1 SGHDT and CDR2 YYEEEE. With 6 bases removed from V and 0 bases from J, the gap between germline ends came to 13 bases. CDR3 coding DNA: TGTGCCAGCACCCGGACAAAGCTCTCCTACGAGCAGTACTTC. Protein product: CASTRTKLSYEQYF.

This clonotype was seen ten or more times. V is TRBV6-1 and J is TRBJ2-5; D call uncertain. Germline CDR1 and CDR2: MNHNS and SASEGT. There are 11 residues in the CDR3. V was trimmed by 5 bases and J by 4 bases, leaving 5 bases between them. The CDR3 nucleotides read TGTGCCAGCAGTTATGGAGAGACCCAGTACTTC. Residues: CASSYGETQYF.